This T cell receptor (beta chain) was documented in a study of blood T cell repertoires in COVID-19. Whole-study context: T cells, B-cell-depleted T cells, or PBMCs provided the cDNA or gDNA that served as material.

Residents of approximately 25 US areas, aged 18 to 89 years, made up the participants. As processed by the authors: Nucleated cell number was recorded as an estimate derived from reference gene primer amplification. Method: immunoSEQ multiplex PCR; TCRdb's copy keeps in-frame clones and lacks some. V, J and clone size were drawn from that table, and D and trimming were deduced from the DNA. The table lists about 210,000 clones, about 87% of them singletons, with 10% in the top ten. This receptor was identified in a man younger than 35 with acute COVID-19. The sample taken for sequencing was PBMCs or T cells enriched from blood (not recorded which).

DNA of the CDR3: TGTGCCGATCCCCAAGAGGGCAATCAGCCCCAGCATTTT. It codes for CADPQEGNQPQHF. The chain recombines TRBV5-3 with TRBJ1-5, with D uncertain. TRBV5-3 is recorded as an ORF, its role being uncertain. V was pared by 10 bases and J by 2 bases, with 13 bases between. This CDR3 comprises 13 residues.